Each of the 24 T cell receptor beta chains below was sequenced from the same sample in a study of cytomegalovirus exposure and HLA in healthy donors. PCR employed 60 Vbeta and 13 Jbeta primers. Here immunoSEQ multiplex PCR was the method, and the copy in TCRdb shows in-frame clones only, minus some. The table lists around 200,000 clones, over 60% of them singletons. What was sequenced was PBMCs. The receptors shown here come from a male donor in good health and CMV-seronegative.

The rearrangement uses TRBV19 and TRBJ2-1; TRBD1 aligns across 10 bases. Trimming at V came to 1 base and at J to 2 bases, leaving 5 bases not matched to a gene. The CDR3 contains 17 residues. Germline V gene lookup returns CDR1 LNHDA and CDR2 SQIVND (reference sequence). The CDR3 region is CASSIAPTGGAYNEQFF. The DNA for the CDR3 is TGTGCCAGTAGTATAGCCCCGACAGGGGGCGCCTACAATGAGCAGTTCTTC.

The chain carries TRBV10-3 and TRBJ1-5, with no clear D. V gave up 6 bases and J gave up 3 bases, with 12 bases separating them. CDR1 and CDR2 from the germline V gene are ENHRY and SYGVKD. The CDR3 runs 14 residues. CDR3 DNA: TGTGCCATCAGCCAACAGCTCTCCAATCAGCCCCAGCATTTT. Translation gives CAISQQLSNQPQHF.

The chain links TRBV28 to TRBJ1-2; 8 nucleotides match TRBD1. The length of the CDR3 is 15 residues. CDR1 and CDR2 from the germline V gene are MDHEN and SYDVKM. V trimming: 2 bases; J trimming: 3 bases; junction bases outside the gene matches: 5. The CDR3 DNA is TGTGCCAGCAGTTTAGCAGGGGGCGTCTACTATGGCTACACCTTC. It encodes CASSLAGGVYYGYTF.

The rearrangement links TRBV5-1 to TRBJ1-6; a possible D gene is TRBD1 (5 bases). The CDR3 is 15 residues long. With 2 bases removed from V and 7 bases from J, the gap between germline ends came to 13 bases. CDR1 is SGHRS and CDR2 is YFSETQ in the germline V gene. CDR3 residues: CASSFDDSDNSPLHF. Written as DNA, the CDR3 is TGCGCCAGCAGCTTCGACGACAGCGACAATTCACCCCTCCACTTT.

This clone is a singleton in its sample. The CDR3 DNA is TGCGCCAGCAGCTTAGGGGGCGTAGCTGGCTACACCTTC. This codes for CASSLGGVAGYTF. The chain links TRBV5-1 to TRBJ1-2; 7 positions agree with TRBD1. Trimming at V came to 2 bases and at J to 7 bases, leaving 5 bases not matched to a gene. The CDR3 spans 13 residues. The germline CDR1 and CDR2 sequences are SGHRS and YFSETQ. Full variable domain (rest looked up from reference TRBV5-1 and TRBJ1-2): KAGVTQTPRYLIKTRGQQVTLSCSPISGHRSVSWYQQTPGQGLQFLFEYFSETQRNKGNFPGRFSGRQFSNSRSEMNVSTLELGDSALYLCASSLGGVAGYTFGSGTRLTVV.

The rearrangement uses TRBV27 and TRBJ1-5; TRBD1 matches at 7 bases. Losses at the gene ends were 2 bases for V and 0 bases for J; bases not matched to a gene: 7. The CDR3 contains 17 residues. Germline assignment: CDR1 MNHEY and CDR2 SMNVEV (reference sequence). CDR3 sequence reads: CASSLRQGLTSNQPQHF. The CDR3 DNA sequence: TGTGCCAGCAGTTTACGACAGGGTCTGACTAGCAATCAGCCCCAGCATTTT.

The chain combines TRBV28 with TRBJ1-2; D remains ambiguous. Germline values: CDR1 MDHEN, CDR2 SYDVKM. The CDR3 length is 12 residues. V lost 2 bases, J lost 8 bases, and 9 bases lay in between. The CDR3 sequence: CASSLVSGGYTF. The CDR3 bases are TGTGCCAGCAGTTTAGTTTCAGGCGGCTACACCTTC.

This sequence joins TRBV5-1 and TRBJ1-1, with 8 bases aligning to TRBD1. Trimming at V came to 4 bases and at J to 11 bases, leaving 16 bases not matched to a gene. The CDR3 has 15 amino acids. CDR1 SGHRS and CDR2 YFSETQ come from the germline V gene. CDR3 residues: CASSGAGTGSSGAFF. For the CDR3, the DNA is TGCGCCAGCAGCGGAGCCGGGACAGGAAGTTCCGGGGCTTTCTTT.

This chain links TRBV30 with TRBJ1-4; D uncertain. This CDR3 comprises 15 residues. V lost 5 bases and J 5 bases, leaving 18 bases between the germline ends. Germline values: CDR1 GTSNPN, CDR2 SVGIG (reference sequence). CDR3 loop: CAWARLGNTNEKLFF. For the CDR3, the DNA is TGTGCCTGGGCTAGGTTGGGTAACACCAATGAAAAACTGTTTTTT.

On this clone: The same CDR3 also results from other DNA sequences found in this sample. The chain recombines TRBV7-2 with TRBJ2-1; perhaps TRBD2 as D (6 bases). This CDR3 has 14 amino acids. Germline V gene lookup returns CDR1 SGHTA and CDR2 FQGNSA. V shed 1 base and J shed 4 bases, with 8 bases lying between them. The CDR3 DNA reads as TGTGCCAGCAGCTTAGGGCTAGCGTACAATGAGCAGTTCTTC. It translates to CASSLGLAYNEQFF.

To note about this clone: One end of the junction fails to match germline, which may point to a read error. The CDR3 DNA follows: TGTGCCAGCAGCCTACTTGCGGGGGGGTACTCAGATACACAGTATTTT. Translated, it gives CASSLLAGGYSDTQYF. J is TRBJ2-3 and V is TRBV7-8, with 9 nucleotides matching TRBD2. Germline loops: CDR1 SGHVS, CDR2 FQNEAQ. CDR3 length: 16 amino acids.

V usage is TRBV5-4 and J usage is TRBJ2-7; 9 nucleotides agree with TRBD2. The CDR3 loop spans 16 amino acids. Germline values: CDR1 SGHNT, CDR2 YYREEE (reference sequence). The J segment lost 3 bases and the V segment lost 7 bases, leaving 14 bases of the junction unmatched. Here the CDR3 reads CASGLPGGRGGYEQYF. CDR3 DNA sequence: TGTGCCAGCGGCCTCCCTGGGGGGCGGGGGGGCTACGAGCAGTACTTC. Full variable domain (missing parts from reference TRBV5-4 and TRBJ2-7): ETGVTQSPTHLIKTRGQQVTLRCSSQSGHNTVSWYQQALGQGPQFIFQYYREEENGRGNFPPRFSGLQFPNYSSELNVNALELDDSALYLCASGLPGGRGGYEQYFGPGTRLTVT.

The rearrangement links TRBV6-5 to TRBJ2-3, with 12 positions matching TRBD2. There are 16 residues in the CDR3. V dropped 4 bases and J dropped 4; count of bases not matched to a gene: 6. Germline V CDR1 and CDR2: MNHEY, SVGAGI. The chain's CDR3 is CASSFRLAGVADTQYF. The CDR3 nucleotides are TGTGCCAGCAGTTTTAGACTAGCGGGAGTGGCAGATACGCAGTATTTT.

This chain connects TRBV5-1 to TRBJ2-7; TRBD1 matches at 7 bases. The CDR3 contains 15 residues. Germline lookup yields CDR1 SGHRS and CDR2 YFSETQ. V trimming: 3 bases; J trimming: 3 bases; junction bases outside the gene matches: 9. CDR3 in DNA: TGCGCCAGCAGCTACCGGGACAGCGGTGTCTACGAGCAGTACTTC. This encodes CASSYRDSGVYEQYF.

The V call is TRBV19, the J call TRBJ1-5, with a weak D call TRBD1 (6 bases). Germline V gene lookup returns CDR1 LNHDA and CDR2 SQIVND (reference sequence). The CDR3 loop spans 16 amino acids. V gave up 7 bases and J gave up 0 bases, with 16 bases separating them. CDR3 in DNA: TGTGCCAGTACCCCCCGGGACACGTATAGCAATCAGCCCCAGCATTTT. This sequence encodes CASTPRDTYSNQPQHF.

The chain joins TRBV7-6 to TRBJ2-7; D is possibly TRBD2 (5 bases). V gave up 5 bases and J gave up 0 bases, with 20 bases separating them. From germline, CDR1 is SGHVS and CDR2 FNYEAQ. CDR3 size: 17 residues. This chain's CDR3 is CASSVTSREGSSYEQYF. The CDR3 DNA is TGTGCCAGCAGCGTAACCTCACGGGAAGGAAGCTCCTACGAGCAGTACTTC.

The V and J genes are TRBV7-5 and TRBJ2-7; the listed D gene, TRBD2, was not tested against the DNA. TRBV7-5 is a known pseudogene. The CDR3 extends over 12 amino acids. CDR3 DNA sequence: TGTGTCAGAAGCCCGCAACTCTACGAGCAGTACTTC. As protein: CVRSPQLYEQYF.

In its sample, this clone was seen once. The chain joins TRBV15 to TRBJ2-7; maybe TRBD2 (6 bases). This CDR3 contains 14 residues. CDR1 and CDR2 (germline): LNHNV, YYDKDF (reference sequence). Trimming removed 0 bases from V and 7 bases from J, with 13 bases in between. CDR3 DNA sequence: TGTGCCACCAGCAGAGAGCGTGGAGGGCTAGAGCAGTACTTC. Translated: CATSRERGGLEQYF.

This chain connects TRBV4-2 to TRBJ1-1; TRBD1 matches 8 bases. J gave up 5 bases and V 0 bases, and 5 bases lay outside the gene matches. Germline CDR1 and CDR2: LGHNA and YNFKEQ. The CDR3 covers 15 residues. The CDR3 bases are TGTGCCAGCAGCCAAGATGGTACAGGGGGGACTGAAGCTTTCTTT. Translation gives CASSQDGTGGTEAFF.

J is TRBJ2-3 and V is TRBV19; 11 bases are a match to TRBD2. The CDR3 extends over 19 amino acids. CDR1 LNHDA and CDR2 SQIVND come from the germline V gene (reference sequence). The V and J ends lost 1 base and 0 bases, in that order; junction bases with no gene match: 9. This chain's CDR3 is CASSIGWASGGTSTDTQYF. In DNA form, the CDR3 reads TGTGCCAGTAGTATAGGCTGGGCTAGCGGGGGGACTAGCACAGATACGCAGTATTTT.

CDR3 nucleotide sequence: TGTGCCAGCAGTCTCGACAGGGGATCTTATCAGCCCCAGCATTTT. It is translated as CASSLDRGSYQPQHF. The rearrangement joins TRBV28 to TRBJ1-5; 8 nucleotides line up with TRBD1. The CDR3 covers 15 residues. Germline CDR1 is MDHEN and CDR2 is SYDVKM. V dropped 5 bases and J dropped 5; count of bases not matched to a gene: 8.

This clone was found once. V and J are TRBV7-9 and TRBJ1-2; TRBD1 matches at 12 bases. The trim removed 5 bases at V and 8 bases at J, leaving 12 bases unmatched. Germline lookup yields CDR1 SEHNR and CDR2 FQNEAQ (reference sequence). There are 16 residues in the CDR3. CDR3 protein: CASSESGTGGVQGYTF. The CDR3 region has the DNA TGTGCCAGCAGCGAATCCGGGACAGGGGGCGTTCAGGGCTACACCTTC. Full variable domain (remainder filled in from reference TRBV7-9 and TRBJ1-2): DTGVSQNPRHKITKRGQNVTFRCDPISEHNRLYWYRQTLGQGPEFLTYFQNEAQLEKSRLLSDRFSAERPKGSFSTLEIQRTEQGDSAMYLCASSESGTGGVQGYTFGSGTRLTVV.

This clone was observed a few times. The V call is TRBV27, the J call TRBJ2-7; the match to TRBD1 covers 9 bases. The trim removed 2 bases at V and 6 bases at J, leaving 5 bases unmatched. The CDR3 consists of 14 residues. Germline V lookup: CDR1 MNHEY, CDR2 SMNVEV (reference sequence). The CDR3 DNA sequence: TGTGCCAGCAGTTTAACCGGGACAGGGCTCGAGCAGTACTTC. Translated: CASSLTGTGLEQYF.

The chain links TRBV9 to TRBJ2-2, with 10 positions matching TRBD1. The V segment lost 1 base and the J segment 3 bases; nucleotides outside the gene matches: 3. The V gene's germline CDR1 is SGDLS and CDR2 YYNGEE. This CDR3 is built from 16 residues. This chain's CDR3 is CASSVPGTGDTGELFF. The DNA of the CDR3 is TGTGCCAGCAGCGTACCCGGGACAGGGGACACCGGGGAGCTGTTTTTT.